This entry concerns a single T cell receptor (beta chain). The antigen is not known. This specimen belongs to a study of vaccination effects on CD4 cells after COVID-19. About the research overall: After expansion with viral peptide pools in the ViraFEST assay, antigen-specific CD4+ T cells were sequenced. Following the second dose by a median of 72 days, the post-vaccine samples were obtained.

Study-level points and caveats: Clones of infection and vaccine origin contracted markedly late after vaccination.

Profiling relied on immunoSEQ multiplex PCR, and the TCRdb table lists in-frame clones only, not all of them. Here the sample spans tens of thousands of clones, around 69% being singletons. Culturing for around ten days preceded CD4+ T cell isolation. Each participant was given two doses of one vaccine (BNT162b2 or mRNA-1273). Cultures received IL-2 medium that replaced half the medium on days 3 and 7. CDR3 size: 13 residues. Trimming left V 1 base short and J 6 bases short, with 7 bases between. Germline V gene lookup returns CDR1 SGHTA and CDR2 FQGNSA. The specimen comprised CD4+ T cells from PBMCs cultured without peptide, sampled after COVID-19 vaccination. The genes are TRBV7-2 and TRBJ1-5; D is uncertain. The sequence derives from a human donor who received a COVID-19 vaccine. The CDR3 nucleotides read TGTGCCAGCAGCTTAGATGGGATTCAGCCCCAGCATTTT. Amino acid sequence: CASSLDGIQPQHF.